This T cell receptor (beta chain) was obtained from a study of shared clonotypes between healthy human individuals. Clones were sequenced by immunoSEQ multiplex PCR, and TCRdb holds only the in-frame ones, with some missing. The table lists over 2 million clones, 92% of them singletons. The donors were all Caucasian adults (living in Nashville, Tennessee). The CDR3 contains 15 residues. Germline V gene sequence: CDR1 WNHNN, CDR2 SYGVQD (reference sequence). V gave up 7 bases and J gave up 5 bases, with 20 bases separating them. The sequence derives from a man younger than 35 in good health. Some clones in this sample may be carry-over from other donors' samples. The chain joins TRBV10-1 to TRBJ2-5, with D possibly being TRBD1 (5 bases). Specimen: naive CD4+ T cells from PBMCs. Subset meaning: CD45RA+ positively selected. In DNA, the CDR3 is TGCGCCAGCAACAGACCGGACATGCCAAGTGAGACCCAGTACTTC. Protein product: CASNRPDMPSETQYF.